The 10 T cell receptor beta chains below were found in one sample sequenced in a study of OX40 agonist ivuxolimab in advanced cancers. TCRdb keeps only in-frame clones here, not all; method: immunoSEQ multiplex PCR. The repertoire has tens of thousands of clones, 88% of them found once; the top ten carry over 50%. The material was CD4+ or CD8+ T cells sorted from blood, obtained in a trial of the OX40 agonist ivuxolimab. The receptors stem from an adult with an advanced solid tumor such as melanoma, head and neck, liver or kidney cancer.

The chain uses TRBV5-1 and TRBJ2-5, with D unclear. The CDR3 is 14 amino acids. From germline, CDR1 is SGHRS and CDR2 YFSETQ. Deletions cut 0 bases from V and 5 bases from J, with 11 bases between. The CDR3 loop is CASSLEVSRETQYF. In DNA, the CDR3 is TGCGCCAGCAGCTTGGAGGTTTCCCGGGAGACCCAGTACTTC.

The chain uses TRBV7-2 and TRBJ2-1, with 9 positions matching TRBD2. There are 15 residues in the CDR3. V shed 5 bases and J 1 base; nucleotides not matched to a gene: 3. Germline V gene data show CDR1 as SGHTA and CDR2 as FQGNSA. In DNA, the CDR3 is TGTGCCAGCAGCAATAGCGGGGGTTCCTACAATGAGCAGTTCTTC. This encodes CASSNSGGSYNEQFF.

This sequence joins TRBV6-5 and TRBJ1-5, with D unresolved. V was trimmed by 3 bases and J by 0 bases, leaving 9 bases between them. The CDR3 runs to 15 residues. Looked up from germline, CDR1 is MNHEY and CDR2 is SVGAGI. The CDR3 region is CASSYTSYSNQPQHF. CDR3 in DNA: TGTGCCAGCAGTTATACATCGTATAGCAATCAGCCCCAGCATTTT.

The gene calls are TRBV5-1 and TRBJ2-6; a weak D match, TRBD2 (5 bases). Per germline, CDR1 SGHRS and CDR2 YFSETQ. Trimming took off 3 bases at V and 0 bases at J, with 10 bases between the two ends. This CDR3 has 16 amino acids. The CDR3 protein is CASSSGLSSGANVLTF. The CDR3 nucleotides read TGCGCCAGCAGCTCCGGACTTAGCTCTGGGGCCAACGTCCTGACTTTC.

The chain is built from TRBV7-9 and TRBJ2-6; perhaps TRBD2 as D (5 bases). The CDR3 consists of 15 residues. The V gene lost 4 bases and the J gene lost 0 bases, with 7 bases spanning the gap. Germline V gives CDR1 SEHNR, CDR2 FQNEAQ (reference sequence). The CDR3, as DNA: TGTGCCAGCAGCTCCACTAGCTCTGGGGCCAACGTCCTGACTTTC. The encoded protein is CASSSTSSGANVLTF.

The V and J genes are TRBV5-5 and TRBJ1-1; no firm D call. Germline CDR1 SGHKS, CDR2 YYEKEE (reference sequence). CDR3 length: 13 amino acids. Trimming removed 0 bases at V and 2 bases at J, with 5 bases between. The CDR3 DNA follows: TGTGCCAGCAGCTTGGAGGGCAACACTGAAGCTTTCTTT. Translated: CASSLEGNTEAFF.

A single count supports this clone. The J gene is TRBJ2-7, the V gene TRBV5-1; 8 bases map to TRBD2. In germline, CDR1 is SGHRS, CDR2 YFSETQ. The length of the CDR3 is 17 residues. Trimming at V came to 3 bases and at J to 5 bases, leaving 16 bases not matched to a gene. CDR3: CASSSTGTSVWLDEQYF. The CDR3 DNA reads TGCGCCAGCAGCTCAACCGGGACTAGTGTTTGGCTCGACGAGCAGTACTTC.

The chain couples TRBV4-3 to TRBJ2-7, with 12 bases lining up with TRBD1. CDR3 size: 15 residues. In germline, CDR1 is LGHNA, CDR2 YSLEER. The V segment lost 1 base and the J segment 7 bases; nucleotides outside the gene matches: 5. The CDR3 nucleotides read TGCGCCAGCAGCCAAGCCCGGGACAGGGGGCGTGAGCAGTACTTC. Its protein product is CASSQARDRGREQYF.

The V call is TRBV5-1, the J call TRBJ2-2, with 9 bases fitting TRBD2. Unmatched junction bases numbered 6, after V lost 5 bases and J lost 4 bases. Germline CDR1 SGHRS, CDR2 YFSETQ. This CDR3 comprises 15 residues. Here the CDR3 DNA reads TGCGCCAGCAGGGCTAGCGGGGTTGGCACCGGGGAGCTGTTTTTT. It specifies CASRASGVGTGELFF.

CDR3 protein: CASSLAPPNTEAFF. The CDR3 DNA is TGTGCCAGCAGCTTGGCCCCCCCGAACACTGAAGCTTTCTTT. The chain joins TRBV5-5 to TRBJ1-1; no clear D gene. V was shortened by 0 bases and J by 1 base, with 7 bases between the two germline ends. The germline V gene encodes CDR1 SGHKS and CDR2 YYEKEE (reference sequence). The CDR3 is made up of 14 amino acids. The full variable domain, with the rest looked up from reference TRBV5-5 and TRBJ1-1, is DAGVTQSPTHLIKTRGQQVTLRCSPISGHKSVSWYQQVLGQGPQFIFQYYEKEERGRGNFPDRFSARQFPNYSSELNVNALLLGDSALYLCASSLAPPNTEAFFGQGTRLTVV.